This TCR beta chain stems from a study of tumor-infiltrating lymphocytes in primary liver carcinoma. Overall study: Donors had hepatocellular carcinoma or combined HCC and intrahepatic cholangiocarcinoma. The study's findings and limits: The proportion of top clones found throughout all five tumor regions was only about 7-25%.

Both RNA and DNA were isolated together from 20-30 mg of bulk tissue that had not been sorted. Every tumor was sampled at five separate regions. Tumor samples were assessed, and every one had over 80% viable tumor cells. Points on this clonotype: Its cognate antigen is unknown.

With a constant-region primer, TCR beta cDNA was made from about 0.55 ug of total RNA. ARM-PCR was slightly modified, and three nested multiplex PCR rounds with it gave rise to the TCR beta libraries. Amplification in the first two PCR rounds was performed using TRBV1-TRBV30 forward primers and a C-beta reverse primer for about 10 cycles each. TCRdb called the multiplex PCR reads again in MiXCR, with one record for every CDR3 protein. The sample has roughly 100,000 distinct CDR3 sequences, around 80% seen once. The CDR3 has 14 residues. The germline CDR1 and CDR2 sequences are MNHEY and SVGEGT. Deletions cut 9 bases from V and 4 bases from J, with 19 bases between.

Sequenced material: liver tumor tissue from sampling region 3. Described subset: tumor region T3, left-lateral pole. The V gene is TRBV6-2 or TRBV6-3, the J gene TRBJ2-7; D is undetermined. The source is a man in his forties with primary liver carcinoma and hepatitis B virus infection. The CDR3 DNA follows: TGTGCCAGGAGCGACGCCAAGGGAAGGTACGAGCAGTACTTC. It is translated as CARSDAKGRYEQYF.